This T cell receptor (beta chain) stems from a study of blood T cell repertoires in COVID-19. For the study at large: Samples representing acute and convalescent COVID-19 were sourced from the United States, Italy and Spain. T cells, B-cell-depleted T cells, or PBMCs provided the cDNA or gDNA that served as material.

At least ten counts were recorded for this clone. The germline V and J ends were trimmed by 3 bases and 3 bases, with 5 bases remaining between them. The germline gives CDR1 SGHAT, CDR2 FQNNGV. The CDR3 contains 12 residues. Original handling: Scientists estimated how many nucleated cells there were by amplifying reference gene primers. TCRdb's copy holds only in-frame clones and misses some; the assay was immunoSEQ multiplex PCR. The V and J calls and clone size come from that table; D and trimming were worked out from the DNA. The sample lists about 210,000 clones, 80% to 90% occurring once. The sample consisted of peripheral blood. This rearrangement joins TRBV11-2 to TRBJ1-1; D is undetermined. The receptor was derived from a woman aged 45-65 years with active or convalescent COVID-19. Written as DNA, the CDR3 is TGTGCCAGCAGCTTCAGTGACACTGAAGCTTTCTTT. Amino acids: CASSFSDTEAFF.